These T cell receptor beta chains were read from a single sample in a study of T-cell reconstitution after alpha-beta-depleted transplantation in children. TCRdb reanalysed the PCR reads using MiXCR and keeps one entry per CDR3 protein. In the table there are about 120,000 distinct CDR3 sequences, roughly 24% of which are singletons. The specimen was PBMCs, mostly from graft donor cells, collected 180 days after TCRalphabeta/CD19-depleted stem cell transplant. The source of these receptors is a male patient between 2 and 15 years old who had a stem cell transplant for chronic granulomatous disease, so the T cells may come from the graft donor. Both conserved end residues are part of each CDR3.

V gene,J gene,CDR3 protein
TRBV5-1,TRBJ2-2,CASSLLREMGGELFF
TRBV5-1,TRBJ1-2,CASSLGQGTYGYTF
TRBV7-9,TRBJ2-1,CASSSWGLRDNEQFF
TRBV12-3/TRBV12-4,TRBJ2-6,CASSVTGFPGANVLTF
TRBV20-1,TRBJ2-5,CSARVGLGQLGETQYF
TRBV20-1,TRBJ2-7,CSAKNDRAYEQYF
TRBV28,TRBJ2-7,CASSPYRQGASYEQYF
TRBV20-1,TRBJ2-3,CSAFSGSTDTQYF
TRBV7-2,TRBJ2-1,CASSPPPTGNEQFF
TRBV7-2,TRBJ2-1,CASARTSGRVYEQFF
TRBV6-1,TRBJ2-3,CASRPGLAEFTDTQYF
TRBV7-2,TRBJ2-1,CASSLRGLVVYNEQFF
TRBV12-3/TRBV12-4,TRBJ1-5,CASSLNLGQGGNQPQHF
TRBV21-1,TRBJ2-6,CASFFQFSGANVLTF
TRBV20-1,TRBJ2-3,CSARAGGPSTDTQYF